The clone carrying this T cell receptor (beta chain) has only one observation. Its specificity is unknown. Per germline, CDR1 SGHRS and CDR2 YFSETQ. V shed 4 bases and J shed 9 bases, with 17 bases lying between them. The CDR3 totals 14 residues. This sample was taken from a study of cytomegalovirus exposure and HLA in healthy donors. Study observations and caveats: Across donors, sequencing depth was assumed by presence/absence analyses to be roughly uniform.

Researchers ran the PCR with 60 Vbeta and 13 Jbeta primers. Produced via immunoSEQ multiplex PCR; TCRdb's table is partial and in-frame only. The table includes some 140,000 clones, roughly 77% detected once. The chain couples TRBV5-1 to TRBJ2-1; TRBD2 is a possible D gene (6 bases). The specimen sequenced was PBMCs. This clonotype originated in a female donor in good health and CMV-seronegative. This CDR3 reads CASSGDSSGGEQFF. In DNA, the CDR3 is TGCGCCAGCAGCGGGGACTCCTCAGGCGGTGAGCAGTTCTTC.